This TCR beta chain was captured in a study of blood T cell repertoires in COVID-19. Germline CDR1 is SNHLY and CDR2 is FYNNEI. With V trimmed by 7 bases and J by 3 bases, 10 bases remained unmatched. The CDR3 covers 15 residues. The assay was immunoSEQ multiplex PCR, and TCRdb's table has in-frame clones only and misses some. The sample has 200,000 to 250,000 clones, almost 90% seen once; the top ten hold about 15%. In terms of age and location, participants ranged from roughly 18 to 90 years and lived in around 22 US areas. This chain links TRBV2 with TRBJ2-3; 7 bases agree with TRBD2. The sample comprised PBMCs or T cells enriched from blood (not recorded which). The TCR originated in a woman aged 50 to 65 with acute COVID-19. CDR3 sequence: CASTGRGRGTDTQYF. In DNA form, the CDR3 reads TGTGCCAGCACAGGTCGCGGGCGGGGGACAGATACGCAGTATTTT.